This TCR beta chain is drawn from a study of T cell responses to AZD1222 COVID-19 vaccine. In the study overall: Second-dose recipients at about 4 or about 12 weeks were treated as one pooled group. Study-wide results and limits: No day 14 peak samples; only post-peak repertoires were characterized. Close to half of all spike-specific TCRs reportedly target regions of the variants that are unmutated. Baseline testing showed seropositivity in only a handful of AZD1222 recipients.

Germline lookup yields CDR1 MNHEY and CDR2 SMNVEV (reference sequence). This CDR3 spans 16 amino acids. V was shortened by 1 base and J by 16 bases, with 23 bases between the two germline ends. Assay: immunoSEQ multiplex PCR; the TCRdb copy retains only in-frame clones and omits some. This sample carries over 130,000 clones, 80% to 95% of them seen once, and the ten largest clones take around 5.1%. To note about this clone: The antigen is unknown.

The chain joins TRBV27 to TRBJ1-6; possible D gene TRBD1, 5 bases. This material consisted of peripheral blood, taken on day 0 of AZD1222 vaccination. The sequence was obtained from an adult in good health. The CDR3 sequence: CASSLWRGQRFMALHF. As DNA, the CDR3 is TGTGCCAGCAGTTTATGGAGGGGCCAACGATTTATGGCTCTCCACTTT.